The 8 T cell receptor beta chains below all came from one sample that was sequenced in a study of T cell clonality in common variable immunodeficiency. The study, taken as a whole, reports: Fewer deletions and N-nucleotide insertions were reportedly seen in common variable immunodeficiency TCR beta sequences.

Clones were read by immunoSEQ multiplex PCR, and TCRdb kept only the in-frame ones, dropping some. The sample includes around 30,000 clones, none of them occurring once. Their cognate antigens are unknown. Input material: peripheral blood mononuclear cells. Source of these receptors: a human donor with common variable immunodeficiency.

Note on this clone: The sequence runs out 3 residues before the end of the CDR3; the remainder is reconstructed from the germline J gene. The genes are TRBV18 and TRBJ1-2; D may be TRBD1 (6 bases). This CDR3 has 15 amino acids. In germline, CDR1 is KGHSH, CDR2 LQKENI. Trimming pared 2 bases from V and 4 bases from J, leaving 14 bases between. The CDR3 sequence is CASSPSLQGTYGYTF. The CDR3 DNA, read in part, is TGTGCCAGCTCACCAAGTCTCCAGGGGACCTATGGC.

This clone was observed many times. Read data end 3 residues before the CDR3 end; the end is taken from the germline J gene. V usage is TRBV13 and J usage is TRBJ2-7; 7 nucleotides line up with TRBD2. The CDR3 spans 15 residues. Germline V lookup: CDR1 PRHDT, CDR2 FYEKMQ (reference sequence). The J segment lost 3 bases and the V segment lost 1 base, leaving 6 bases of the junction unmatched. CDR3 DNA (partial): TGTGCCAGCAGCTTAGACGCGGGAGTAAGCTACGAG. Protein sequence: CASSLDAGVSYE. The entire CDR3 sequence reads CASSLDAGVSYEQYF.

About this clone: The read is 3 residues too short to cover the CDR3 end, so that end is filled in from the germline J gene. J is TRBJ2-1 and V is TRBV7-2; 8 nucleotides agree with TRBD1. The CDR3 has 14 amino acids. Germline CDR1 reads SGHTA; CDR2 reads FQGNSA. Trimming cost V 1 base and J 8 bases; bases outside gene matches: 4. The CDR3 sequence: CASSLETGVYEQFF. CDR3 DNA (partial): TGTGCCAGCAGCTTAGAGACAGGGGTCTATGAG.

CDR3 protein: CATRPPGFNYGYTF. CDR3 DNA (partial): TGTGCCACTAGGCCCCCAGGATTTAACTATGGC. The chain has TRBV19 and TRBJ1-2; D remains unclear. With the read ending 3 residues before the CDR3 end, the germline J gene is used to fill in that end. The germline V gene encodes CDR1 LNHDA and CDR2 SQIVND (reference sequence). The CDR3 contains 14 residues. V gave up 10 bases and J gave up 1 base, with 16 bases separating them.

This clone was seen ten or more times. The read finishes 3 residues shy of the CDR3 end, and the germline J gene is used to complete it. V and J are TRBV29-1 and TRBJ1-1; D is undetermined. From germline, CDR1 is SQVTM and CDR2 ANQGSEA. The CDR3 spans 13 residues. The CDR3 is CSVVTPLRLAAFF. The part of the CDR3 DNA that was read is TGCAGCGTTGTTACGCCCCTCAGGCTCGCA.

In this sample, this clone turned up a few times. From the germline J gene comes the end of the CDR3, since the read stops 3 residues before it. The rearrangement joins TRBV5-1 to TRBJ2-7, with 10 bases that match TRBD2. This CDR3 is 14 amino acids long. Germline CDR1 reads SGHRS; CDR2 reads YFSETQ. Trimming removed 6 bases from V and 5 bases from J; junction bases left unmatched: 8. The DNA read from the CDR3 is TGCGCCAGCAAAGTAGCGGGAGGCCCCCACGAG. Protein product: CASKVAGGPHE. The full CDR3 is CASKVAGGPHEQYF.

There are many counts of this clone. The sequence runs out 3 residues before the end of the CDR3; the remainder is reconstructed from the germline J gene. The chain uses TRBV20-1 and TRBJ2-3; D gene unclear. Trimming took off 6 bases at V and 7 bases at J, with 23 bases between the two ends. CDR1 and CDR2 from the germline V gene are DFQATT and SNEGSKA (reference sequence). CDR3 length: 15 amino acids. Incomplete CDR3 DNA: TGCAGTGCGAAAAGAAGGGTTGATCTTCCGAATACG. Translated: CSAKRRVDLPNT. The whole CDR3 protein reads CSAKRRVDLPNTQYF.

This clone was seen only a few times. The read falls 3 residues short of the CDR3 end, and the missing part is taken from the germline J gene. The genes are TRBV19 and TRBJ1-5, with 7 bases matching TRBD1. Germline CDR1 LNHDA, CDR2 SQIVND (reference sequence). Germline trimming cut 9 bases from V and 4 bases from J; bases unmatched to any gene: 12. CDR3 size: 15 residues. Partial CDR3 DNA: TGTGCCAGCAGTCCGGGACAGATAGCAAATCAGCCC. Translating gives CASSPGQIANQP. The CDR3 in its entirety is CASSPGQIANQPQHF.